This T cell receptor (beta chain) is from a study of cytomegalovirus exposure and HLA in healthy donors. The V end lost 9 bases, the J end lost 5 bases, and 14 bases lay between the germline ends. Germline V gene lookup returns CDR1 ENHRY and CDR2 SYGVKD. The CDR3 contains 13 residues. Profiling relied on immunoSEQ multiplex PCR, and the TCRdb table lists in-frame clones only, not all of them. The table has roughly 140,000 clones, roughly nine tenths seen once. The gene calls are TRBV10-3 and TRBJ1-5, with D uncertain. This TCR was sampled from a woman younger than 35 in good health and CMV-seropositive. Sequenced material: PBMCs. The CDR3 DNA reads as TGTGCCATTCGTAGGGAGGAGGATCAGCCCCAGCATTTT. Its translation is CAIRREEDQPQHF.